The clone carrying this T cell receptor beta chain has ten or more counts. The entry originates in a study of identical twins. A universal primer site was added by template switching, and unique molecular identifiers were carried by the cDNA. TCRdb re-called the 5' RACE reads with MiXCR, one entry per CDR3 protein. The data show about 280,000 distinct CDR3 sequences, about 8.1% seen once. Trimming removed 6 bases at V and 0 bases at J, with 15 bases between. The CDR3 covers 16 residues. A further study also used this sample, focusing on yellow fever vaccine responses in identical twins.

The V call is TRBV12-3 or TRBV12-4, the J call TRBJ1-5, with D tentatively TRBD1 (5 bases). The sample comprised memory (CD45RO+) T cells sorted from blood. The origin of this receptor is a woman between 18 and 29 years old in good health. CDR3 bases: TGTGCCAGCAGCCTCGGGACTGTCCTTAGCAATCAGCCCCAGCATTTT. Translation: CASSLGTVLSNQPQHF.